This entry lists 20 T cell receptor beta chains sequenced from one sample in a study of blood T cell repertoires in COVID-19. Sequenced by immunoSEQ multiplex PCR; TCRdb stores in-frame clones only, minus some. The sample has about 44,000 clones; over 75% are singletons. The specimen was peripheral blood. These receptors originate from a woman aged 40 to 55 with acute or convalescent COVID-19.

The genes are TRBV6-6 and TRBJ2-7; 9 bases align to TRBD2. CDR3 length: 15 residues. After removal of 0 bases from V and 5 bases from J, the junction contained 5 bases not matched to a gene. Germline V gene sequence: CDR1 MNHNY, CDR2 SVGAGI (reference sequence). The CDR3 sequence is CASSYSLAGADEQYF. CDR3 DNA: TGTGCCAGCAGTTACTCTTTAGCGGGAGCTGACGAGCAGTACTTC.

This rearrangement joins TRBV29-1 to TRBJ1-1, with unresolved D. The CDR3 has 12 amino acids. Germline CDR1 SQVTM, CDR2 ANQGSEA. Trimming took 7 bases from V and 1 from J, leaving 10 bases between them. The CDR3 sequence: CSGVPGNTEAFF. The DNA of the CDR3 is TGCAGCGGCGTTCCAGGGAACACTGAAGCTTTCTTT. Drawing the rest from reference TRBV29-1 and TRBJ1-1, the complete variable domain is SAVISQKPSRDICQRGTSLTIQCQVDSQVTMMFWYRQQPGQSLTLIATANQGSEATYESGFVIDKFPISRPNLTFSTLTVSNMSPEDSSIYLCSGVPGNTEAFFGQGTRLTVV.

V gene TRBV5-4 combines with J gene TRBJ1-6; D perhaps matches TRBD1 (6 bases). CDR3 length equals 16 residues. V was cut by 0 bases and J by 6 bases, with 13 bases left in between. Per the germline V gene, CDR1 is SGHNT and CDR2 is YYREEE (reference sequence). Written as DNA, the CDR3 is TGTGCCAGCAGCTTGGGTCCCAGGGGAATTAATTCACCCCTCCACTTT. This codes for CASSLGPRGINSPLHF.

The rearrangement joins TRBV4-3 to TRBJ1-4, with unresolved D. The CDR3 is 14 amino acids. Trimming took 0 bases from V and 6 from J, leaving 8 bases between them. Germline lookup yields CDR1 LGHNA and CDR2 YSLEER. The CDR3 sequence: CASSQDWSYEKLFF. DNA of the CDR3: TGCGCCAGCAGCCAAGATTGGAGTTATGAAAAACTGTTTTTT.

This rearrangement joins TRBV7-8 to TRBJ2-7; D unclear. The CDR3 loop spans 15 amino acids. The germline V and J ends were trimmed by 1 base and 3 bases, with 13 bases remaining between them. Germline V gene sequence: CDR1 SGHVS, CDR2 FQNEAQ. In nucleotides, the CDR3 is TGTGCCAGCAGCTTAGGAGGCAGAACCCTCTACGAGCAGTACTTC. Protein: CASSLGGRTLYEQYF. Full variable domain (rest looked up from reference TRBV7-8 and TRBJ2-7): GAGVSQSPRYKVAKRGQDVALRCDPISGHVSLFWYQQALGQGPEFLTYFQNEAQLDKSGLPSDRFFAERPEGSVSTLKIQRTQQEDSAVYLCASSLGGRTLYEQYFGPGTRLTVT.

The gene calls are TRBV3-1 (or the pseudogene TRBV3-2) and TRBJ1-5, with 7 bases identical to TRBD1. In germline, CDR1 is LGHDT, CDR2 YNNKEL (reference sequence). V lost 4 bases and J lost 9; bases outside the gene matches: 18. The CDR3 runs 17 residues. The DNA for the CDR3 is TGTGCCAGCAGCCCCGTGACTTCCGGGACAGCATCGCCGCCCCAGCATTTT. It yields the protein CASSPVTSGTASPPQHF.

The CDR3 loop reads CASSAPRSGGAYGTDTQYF. The CDR3 nucleotides read TGTGCCAGCAGCGCTCCCAGGAGCGGGGGGGCCTACGGCACAGATACGCAGTATTTT. V and J are TRBV9 and TRBJ2-3, with 10 bases aligning to TRBD2. Germline V gives CDR1 SGDLS, CDR2 YYNGEE. J lost 1 base, V lost 3 bases, and 14 bases had no gene match. The length of the CDR3 is 19 residues.

The sample holds a few counts of this clone. One junction end disagrees with the germline gene, perhaps due to a read error. The V call is TRBV5-1, the J call TRBJ2-7; D may be TRBD2 (5 bases). Germline values: CDR1 SGHRS, CDR2 YFSETQ. There are 11 residues in the CDR3. CDR3 sequence reads: CASRLGDEQYF. The CDR3 bases are TGCGCCAGCAGATTGGGAGACGAGCAGTACTTC.

The chain employs TRBV9 and TRBJ1-1; 7 positions match TRBD1. The V gene's germline CDR1 is SGDLS and CDR2 YYNGEE. This CDR3 is 14 amino acids long. The V gene end was trimmed by 6 bases and the J gene end by 0 bases; junction bases not matched to a gene: 5. The CDR3 sequence: CASTLGQLNTEAFF. The CDR3, as DNA: TGTGCCAGCACCTTGGGACAGCTGAACACTGAAGCTTTCTTT.

The V and J genes are TRBV6-5 and TRBJ2-6; D might be TRBD2 (6 bases). Germline CDR1 MNHEY, CDR2 SVGAGI. The CDR3 has 16 residues. V was cut by 2 bases and J by 4 bases, with 12 bases left in between. The CDR3 reads CASSYRRGTGANVLTF. CDR3 bases: TGTGCCAGCAGTTACCGCCGGGGGACCGGGGCCAACGTCCTGACTTTC.

V gene TRBV11-2 combines with J gene TRBJ2-3; D possibly corresponds to TRBD2 (6 bases). V shed 1 base and J shed 5 bases, with 13 bases lying between them. Germline loops: CDR1 SGHAT, CDR2 FQNNGV. The CDR3 runs to 15 residues. The CDR3 here is CASSLAGEVLDTQYF. CDR3 nucleotides: TGTGCCAGCAGCTTAGCGGGAGAGGTGCTAGATACGCAGTATTTT. Variable domain in full (rest from reference TRBV11-2 and TRBJ2-3): EAGVAQSPRYKIIEKRQSVAFWCNPISGHATLYWYQQILGQGPKLLIQFQNNGVVDDSQLPKDRFSAERLKGVDSTLKIQPAKLEDSAVYLCASSLAGEVLDTQYFGPGTRLTVL.

The V call is TRBV7-8, the J call TRBJ1-4, with D possibly TRBD1 on 6 matching bases. Germline V gene lookup returns CDR1 SGHVS and CDR2 FQNEAQ. V lost 5 bases, J lost 7 bases, and 14 bases lay in between. The CDR3 is made up of 14 amino acids. DNA of the CDR3: TGTGCCAGCAGCCCCAGGGGTAGGGGTGAAAAACTGTTTTTT. Translation: CASSPRGRGEKLFF. Looking up the rest from reference TRBV7-8 and TRBJ1-4 gives the full variable domain: GAGVSQSPRYKVAKRGQDVALRCDPISGHVSLFWYQQALGQGPEFLTYFQNEAQLDKSGLPSDRFFAERPEGSVSTLKIQRTQQEDSAVYLCASSPRGRGEKLFFGSGTQLSVL.

The chain employs TRBV2 and TRBJ2-2, with TRBD1 matching over 9 bases. This CDR3 region has 15 residues. CDR1 is SNHLY and CDR2 is FYNNEI in the germline V gene. Germline trimming cut 7 bases from V and 1 base from J; bases unmatched to any gene: 4. CDR3 bases: TGTGCCAGCACCAGGACAGGGGTGAACACCGGGGAGCTGTTTTTT. This translates into CASTRTGVNTGELFF.

The chain employs TRBV19 and TRBJ2-5, with D possibly being TRBD1 (6 bases). The CDR3 covers 18 residues. Between the trimmed V and J ends, which lost 3 bases and 2 bases, there was a span of 22 bases. CDR1 LNHDA and CDR2 SQIVND come from the germline V gene (reference sequence). The CDR3 here is CASSIRGQRFLTQETQYF. CDR3 DNA sequence: TGTGCCAGTAGTATCCGAGGACAGCGATTTCTCACTCAAGAGACCCAGTACTTC.

The chain recombines TRBV28 with TRBJ2-6; the match to TRBD2 covers 8 bases. The ends lost 5 bases at V and 4 bases at J; junction bases unmatched: 4. CDR1 MDHEN and CDR2 SYDVKM come from the germline V gene. CDR3 size: 15 residues. The CDR3 sequence is CASSLGGAGANVLTF. The CDR3 DNA reads TGTGCCAGCAGTCTCGGGGGGGCCGGGGCCAACGTCCTGACTTTC.

The V call is TRBV10-2, the J call TRBJ2-1; D may be TRBD1 (5 bases). The germline V gene encodes CDR1 WSHSY and CDR2 SAAADI. The CDR3 totals 14 residues. V lost 8 bases and J lost 2, with 13 bases in between. CDR3 amino acids: CASVQGRTYNEQFF. For the CDR3, the DNA is TGCGCCAGCGTTCAGGGAAGGACCTACAATGAGCAGTTCTTC.

The gene calls are TRBV5-4 and TRBJ2-6, with 9 nucleotides matching TRBD1. This CDR3 is built from 19 residues. The V gene's germline CDR1 is SGHNT and CDR2 YYREEE (reference sequence). The J segment lost 0 bases and the V segment lost 3 bases, leaving 10 bases of the junction unmatched. CDR3 amino acids: CASSSGQGRKPSGANVLTF. The CDR3 DNA reads as TGTGCCAGCAGCTCGGGACAGGGTAGAAAGCCCTCTGGGGCCAACGTCCTGACTTTC.

The chain combines TRBV3-1 (or the pseudogene TRBV3-2) with TRBJ2-5, with 14 bases fitting TRBD2. The CDR3 covers 21 residues. Unmatched junction bases numbered 16, after V lost 0 bases and J lost 4 bases. Germline CDR1 reads LGHDT; CDR2 reads YNNKEL (reference sequence). The chain's CDR3 is CASSQDSGRLAGGPLGETQYF. The CDR3 DNA follows: TGTGCCAGCAGCCAAGACTCGGGACGACTAGCGGGGGGGCCCTTGGGAGAGACCCAGTACTTC.

V usage is TRBV28 and J usage is TRBJ2-7, with D maybe TRBD2 (7 bases). The ends were cut back, 6 bases at V and 0 bases at J, with 15 bases in the middle. Germline V gene lookup returns CDR1 MDHEN and CDR2 SYDVKM. This CDR3 has 15 residues. The CDR3 bases are TGTGCCAGCAGATTAGGGGGGGAGTCCTCCTACGAGCAGTACTTC. Protein product: CASRLGGESSYEQYF.

The V gene is TRBV28, the J gene TRBJ2-4; D may be TRBD2 (6 bases). Germline loops: CDR1 MDHEN, CDR2 SYDVKM. The CDR3 contains 14 residues. With 10 bases removed from V and 3 bases from J, the gap between germline ends came to 16 bases. CDR3 sequence: CAIRSGGGKNIQYF. In DNA, the CDR3 is TGTGCCATTCGCTCCGGGGGAGGCAAAAACATTCAGTACTTC. Using reference TRBV28 and TRBJ2-4 for the parts outside the CDR3, the full variable domain is DVKVTQSSRYLVKRTGEKVFLECVQDMDHENMFWYRQDPGLGLRLIYFSYDVKMKEKGDIPEGYSVSREKKERFSLILESASTNQTSMYLCAIRSGGGKNIQYFGAGTRLSVL.